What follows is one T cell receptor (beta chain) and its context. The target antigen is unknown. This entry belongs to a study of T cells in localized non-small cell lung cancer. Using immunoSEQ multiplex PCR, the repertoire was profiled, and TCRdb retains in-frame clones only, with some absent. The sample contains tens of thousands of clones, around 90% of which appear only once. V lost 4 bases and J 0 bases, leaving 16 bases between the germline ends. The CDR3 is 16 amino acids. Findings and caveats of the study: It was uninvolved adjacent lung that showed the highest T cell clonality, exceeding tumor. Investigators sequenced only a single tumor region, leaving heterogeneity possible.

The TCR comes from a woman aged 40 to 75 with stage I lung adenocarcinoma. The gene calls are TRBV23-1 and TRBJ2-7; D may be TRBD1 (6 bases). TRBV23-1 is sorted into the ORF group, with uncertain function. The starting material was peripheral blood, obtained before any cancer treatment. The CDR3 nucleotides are TGCGCCAGCAGTCTTCGGCAGGGGATGGGCTCCTACGAGCAGTACTTC. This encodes CASSLRQGMGSYEQYF.